This T cell receptor (beta chain) was identified in a study of blood T cell repertoires in COVID-19. As for the study in general: Acute-phase and convalescent COVID-19 samples originated in the United States, Italy and Spain. From T cells, B-cell-depleted T cells, or PBMCs came the material, which was cDNA or gDNA.

Per the original data handling: It was from reference gene primer amplification that nucleated cell counts were estimated. The repertoire was sequenced with immunoSEQ multiplex PCR; TCRdb's copy has only in-frame clones and lacks some. V and J calls and clone size are as listed in that table; D and trimming were resolved from the DNA. The repertoire includes about 170,000 clones, roughly 80% of them detected once, and about 7.8% sits in the top ten. The V and J ends lost 5 bases and 5 bases, in that order; junction bases with no gene match: 7. The CDR3 has 14 residues. Germline CDR1 and CDR2: MNHEY and SVGAGI.

The sample taken for sequencing was peripheral blood. The V and J genes are TRBV6-5 and TRBJ2-7; 9 bases fit TRBD1. The TCR sequence derives from a man in his sixties with acute or convalescent COVID-19. The DNA of the CDR3 is TGTGCCAGCAGTCCCGGGACAGGGTACCACGAGCAGTACTTC. Its protein is CASSPGTGYHEQYF.